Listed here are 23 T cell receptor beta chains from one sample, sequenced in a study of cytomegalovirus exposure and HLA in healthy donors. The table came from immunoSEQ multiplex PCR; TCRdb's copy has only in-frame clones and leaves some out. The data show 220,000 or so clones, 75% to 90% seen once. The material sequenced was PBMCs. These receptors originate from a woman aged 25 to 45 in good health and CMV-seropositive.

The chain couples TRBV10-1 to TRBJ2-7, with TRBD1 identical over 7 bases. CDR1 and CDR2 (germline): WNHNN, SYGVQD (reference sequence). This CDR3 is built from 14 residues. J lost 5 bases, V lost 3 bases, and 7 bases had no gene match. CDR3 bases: TGCGCCAGCAGTGACAGCGACAGGGTCCACGAGCAGTACTTC. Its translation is CASSDSDRVHEQYF.

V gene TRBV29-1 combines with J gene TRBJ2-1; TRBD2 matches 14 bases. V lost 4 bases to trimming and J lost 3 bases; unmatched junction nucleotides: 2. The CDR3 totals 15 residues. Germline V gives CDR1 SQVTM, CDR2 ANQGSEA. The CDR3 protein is CSVVGTSGSYNEQFF. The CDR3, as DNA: TGCAGCGTTGTAGGGACTAGCGGGAGCTACAATGAGCAGTTCTTC.

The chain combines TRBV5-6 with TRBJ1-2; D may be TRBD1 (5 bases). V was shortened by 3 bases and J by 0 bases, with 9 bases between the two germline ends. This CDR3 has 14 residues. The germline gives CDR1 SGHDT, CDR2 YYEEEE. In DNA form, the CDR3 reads TGTGCCAGCAGCTCCGGGACCGCTAACTATGGCTACACCTTC. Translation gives CASSSGTANYGYTF. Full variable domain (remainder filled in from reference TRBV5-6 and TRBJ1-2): DAGVTQSPTHLIKTRGQQVTLRCSPKSGHDTVSWYQQALGQGPQFIFQYYEEEERQRGNFPDRFSGHQFPNYSSELNVNALLLGDSALYLCASSSGTANYGYTFGSGTRLTVV.

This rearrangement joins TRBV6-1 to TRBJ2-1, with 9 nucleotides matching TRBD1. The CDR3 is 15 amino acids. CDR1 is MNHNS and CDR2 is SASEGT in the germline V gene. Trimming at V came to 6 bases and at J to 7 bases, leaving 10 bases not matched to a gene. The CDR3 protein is CASRPRDRVLNEQFF. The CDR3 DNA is TGTGCCAGCAGGCCCCGGGACAGGGTATTGAATGAGCAGTTCTTC.

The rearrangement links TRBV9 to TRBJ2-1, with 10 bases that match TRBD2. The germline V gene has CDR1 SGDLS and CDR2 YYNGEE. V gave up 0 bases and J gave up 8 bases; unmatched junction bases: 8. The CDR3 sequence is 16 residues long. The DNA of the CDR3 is TGTGCCAGCAGCGTAGATCTAGCGGGAGAGCCGGATGAGCAGTTCTTC. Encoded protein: CASSVDLAGEPDEQFF.

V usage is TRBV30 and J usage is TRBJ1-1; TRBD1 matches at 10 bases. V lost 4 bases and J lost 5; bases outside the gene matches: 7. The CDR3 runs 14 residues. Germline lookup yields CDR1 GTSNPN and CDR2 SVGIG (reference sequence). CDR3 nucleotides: TGTGCCTGGACTAAAGGACAGGGGGTGACTGAAGCTTTCTTT. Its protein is CAWTKGQGVTEAFF.

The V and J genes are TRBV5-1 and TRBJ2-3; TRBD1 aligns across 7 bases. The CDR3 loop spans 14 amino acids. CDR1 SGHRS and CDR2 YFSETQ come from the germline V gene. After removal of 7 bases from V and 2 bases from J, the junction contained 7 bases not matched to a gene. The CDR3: CASQSTGSTDTQYF. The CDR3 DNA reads TGCGCCAGCCAGTCGACAGGGTCCACAGATACGCAGTATTTT.

CDR3 loop: CASSEQGVFSNQPQHF. The CDR3 coding sequence is TGTGCCAGCAGTGAGCAGGGGGTTTTTAGCAATCAGCCCCAGCATTTT. The chain employs TRBV2 and TRBJ1-5, with 7 bases fitting TRBD1. Germline V gene lookup returns CDR1 SNHLY and CDR2 FYNNEI. V lost 3 bases, J lost 0 bases, and 5 bases stayed unmatched. The CDR3 has 16 residues.

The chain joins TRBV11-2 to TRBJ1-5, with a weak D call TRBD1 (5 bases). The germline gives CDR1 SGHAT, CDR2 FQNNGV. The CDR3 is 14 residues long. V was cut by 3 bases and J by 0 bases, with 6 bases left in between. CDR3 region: CASSLGGSNQPQHF. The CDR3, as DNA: TGTGCCAGCAGCTTGGGGGGTAGCAATCAGCCCCAGCATTTT.

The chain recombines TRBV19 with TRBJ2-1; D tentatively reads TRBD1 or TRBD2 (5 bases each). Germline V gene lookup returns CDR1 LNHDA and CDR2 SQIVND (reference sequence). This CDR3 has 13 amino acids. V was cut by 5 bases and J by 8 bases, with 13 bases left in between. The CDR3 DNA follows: TGTGCCAGTAGTCCCGGGACCAACGATGAGCAGTTCTTC. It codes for CASSPGTNDEQFF.

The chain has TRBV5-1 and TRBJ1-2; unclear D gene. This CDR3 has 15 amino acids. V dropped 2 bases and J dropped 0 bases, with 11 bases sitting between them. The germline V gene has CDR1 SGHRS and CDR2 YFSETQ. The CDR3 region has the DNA TGCGCCAGCAGCTTATTAGGGTTAACTAACTATGGCTACACCTTC. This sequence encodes CASSLLGLTNYGYTF. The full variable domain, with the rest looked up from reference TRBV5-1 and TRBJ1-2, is KAGVTQTPRYLIKTRGQQVTLSCSPISGHRSVSWYQQTPGQGLQFLFEYFSETQRNKGNFPGRFSGRQFSNSRSEMNVSTLELGDSALYLCASSLLGLTNYGYTFGSGTRLTVV.

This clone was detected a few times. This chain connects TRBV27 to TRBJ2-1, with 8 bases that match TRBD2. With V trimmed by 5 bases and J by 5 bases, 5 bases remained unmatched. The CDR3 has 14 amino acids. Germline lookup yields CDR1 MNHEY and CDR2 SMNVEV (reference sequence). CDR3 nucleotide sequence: TGTGCCAGCAGTCCCGGGACTAGGGACAATGAGCAGTTCTTC. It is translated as CASSPGTRDNEQFF.

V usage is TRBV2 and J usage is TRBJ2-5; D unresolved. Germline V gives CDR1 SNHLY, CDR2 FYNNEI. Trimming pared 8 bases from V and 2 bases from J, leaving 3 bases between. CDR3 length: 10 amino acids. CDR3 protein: CASEQETQYF. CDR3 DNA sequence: TGTGCCAGCGAACAAGAGACCCAGTACTTC.

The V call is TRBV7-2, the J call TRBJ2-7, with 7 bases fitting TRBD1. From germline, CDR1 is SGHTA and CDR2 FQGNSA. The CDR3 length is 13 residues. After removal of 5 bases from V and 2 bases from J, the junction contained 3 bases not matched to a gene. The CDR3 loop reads CASSPGQPYEQYF. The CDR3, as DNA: TGTGCCAGCAGCCCGGGACAGCCCTACGAGCAGTACTTC.

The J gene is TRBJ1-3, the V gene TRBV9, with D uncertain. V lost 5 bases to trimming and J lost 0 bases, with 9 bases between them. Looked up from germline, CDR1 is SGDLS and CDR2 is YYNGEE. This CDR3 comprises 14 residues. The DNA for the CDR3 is TGTGCCAGCAGGGAGTCACTCTCTGGAAACACCATATATTTT. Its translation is CASRESLSGNTIYF. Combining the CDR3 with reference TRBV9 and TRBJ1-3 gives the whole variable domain DSGVTQTPKHLITATGQRVTLRCSPRSGDLSVYWYQQSLDQGLQFLIQYYNGEERAKGNILERFSAQQFPDLHSELNLSSLELGDSALYFCASRESLSGNTIYFGEGSWLTVV.

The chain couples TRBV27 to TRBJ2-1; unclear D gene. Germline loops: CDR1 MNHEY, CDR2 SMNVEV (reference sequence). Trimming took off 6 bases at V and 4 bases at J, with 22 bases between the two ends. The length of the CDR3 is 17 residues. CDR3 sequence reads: CASSRTISPPWYNEQFF. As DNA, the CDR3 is TGTGCCAGCAGCCGAACTATCTCTCCTCCGTGGTACAATGAGCAGTTCTTC.

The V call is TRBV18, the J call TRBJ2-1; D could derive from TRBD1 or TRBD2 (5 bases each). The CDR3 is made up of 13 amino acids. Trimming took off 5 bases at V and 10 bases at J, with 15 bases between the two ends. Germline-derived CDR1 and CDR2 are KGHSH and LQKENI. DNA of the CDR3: TGTGCCAGCTCAGGGCAGGACTGGGGGGAGCAGTTCTTC. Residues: CASSGQDWGEQFF.

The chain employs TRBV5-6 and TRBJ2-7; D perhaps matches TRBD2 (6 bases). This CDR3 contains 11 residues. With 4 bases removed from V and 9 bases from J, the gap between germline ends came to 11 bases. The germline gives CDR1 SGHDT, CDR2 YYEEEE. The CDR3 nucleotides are TGTGCCAGCAGCATAGGGACTGGGCAGTACTTC. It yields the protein CASSIGTGQYF.

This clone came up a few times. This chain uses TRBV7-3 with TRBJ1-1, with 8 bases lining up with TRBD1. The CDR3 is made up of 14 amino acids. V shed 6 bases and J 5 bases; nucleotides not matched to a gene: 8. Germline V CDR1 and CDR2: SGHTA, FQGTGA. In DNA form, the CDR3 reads TGTGCCAGCAGTTTGGACAGGGATGTGACTGAAGCTTTCTTT. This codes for CASSLDRDVTEAFF.

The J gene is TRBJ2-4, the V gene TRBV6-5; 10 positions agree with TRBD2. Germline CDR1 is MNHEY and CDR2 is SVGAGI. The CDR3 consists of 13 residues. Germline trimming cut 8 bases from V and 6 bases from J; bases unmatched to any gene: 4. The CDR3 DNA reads TGTGCCAGCCAGCGGGAGGGCAGAAACATTCAGTACTTC. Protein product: CASQREGRNIQYF.

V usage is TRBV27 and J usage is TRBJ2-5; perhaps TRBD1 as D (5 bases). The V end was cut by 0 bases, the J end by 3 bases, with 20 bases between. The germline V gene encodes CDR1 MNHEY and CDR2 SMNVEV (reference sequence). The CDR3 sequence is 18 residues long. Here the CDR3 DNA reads TGTGCCAGCAGTTTATCGAGGACATCCAGGGCTTCTGAAGAGACCCAGTACTTC. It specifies CASSLSRTSRASEETQYF.

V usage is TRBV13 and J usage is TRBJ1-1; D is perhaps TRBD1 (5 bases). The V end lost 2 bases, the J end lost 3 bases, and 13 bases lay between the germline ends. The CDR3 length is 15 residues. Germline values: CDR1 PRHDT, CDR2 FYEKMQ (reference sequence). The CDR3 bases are TGTGCCAGCAGCTTATTTTCGGGGCAGGACACTGAAGCTTTCTTT. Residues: CASSLFSGQDTEAFF. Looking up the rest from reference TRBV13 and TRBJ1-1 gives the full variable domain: AAGVIQSPRHLIKEKRETATLKCYPIPRHDTVYWYQQGPGQDPQFLISFYEKMQSDKGSIPDRFSAQQFSDYHSELNMSSLELGDSALYFCASSLFSGQDTEAFFGQGTRLTVV.

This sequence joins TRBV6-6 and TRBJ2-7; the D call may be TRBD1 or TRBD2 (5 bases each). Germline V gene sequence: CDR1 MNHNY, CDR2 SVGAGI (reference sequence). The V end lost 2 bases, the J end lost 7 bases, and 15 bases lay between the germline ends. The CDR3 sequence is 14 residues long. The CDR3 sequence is CASSYGDGTGEQYF. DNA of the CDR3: TGTGCCAGCAGTTACGGGGACGGAACGGGAGAGCAGTACTTC.